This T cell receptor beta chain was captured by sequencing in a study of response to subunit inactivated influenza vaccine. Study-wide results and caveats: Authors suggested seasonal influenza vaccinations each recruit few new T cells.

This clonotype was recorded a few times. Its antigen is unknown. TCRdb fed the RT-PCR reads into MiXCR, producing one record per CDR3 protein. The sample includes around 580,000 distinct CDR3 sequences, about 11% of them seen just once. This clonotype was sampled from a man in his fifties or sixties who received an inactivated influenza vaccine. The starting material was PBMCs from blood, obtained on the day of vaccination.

Written as DNA, the CDR3 is TGTGCCAGCAGTGAATCGGGCAGACAAGAGACCCAGTACTTC. Translating gives CASSESGRQETQYF. This chain joins TRBV25-1 and TRBJ2-5; D not resolved. V was shortened by 1 base and J by 2 bases, with 8 bases between the two germline ends. CDR1 and CDR2 (germline): MGHDK, SYGVNS. The CDR3 has 14 residues.